The entry below gives a single T cell receptor (beta chain) sequence along with its context. These data belong to a study of control samples from healthy donors and cancer patients. CDR3 length: 14 residues. Trimming shortened V by 7 bases and J by 4 bases, and 17 bases separated the two germline ends. Per the germline V gene, CDR1 is MDHEN and CDR2 is SYDVKM. Libraries were prepared by immunoSEQ multiplex PCR; TCRdb keeps only in-frame clonotypes and omits some of them. The table has some 130,000 clones, less than 95% seen once; the top ten hold around 3.6%. The sequence derives from a man aged 30-40 years in good health. The chain recombines TRBV28 with TRBJ2-7; D is possibly TRBD1 (6 bases). The source material was blood. DNA for the CDR3: TGTGCCAGCACCCGGACAGAGGACAGTTACGAGCAGTACTTC. It specifies CASTRTEDSYEQYF.